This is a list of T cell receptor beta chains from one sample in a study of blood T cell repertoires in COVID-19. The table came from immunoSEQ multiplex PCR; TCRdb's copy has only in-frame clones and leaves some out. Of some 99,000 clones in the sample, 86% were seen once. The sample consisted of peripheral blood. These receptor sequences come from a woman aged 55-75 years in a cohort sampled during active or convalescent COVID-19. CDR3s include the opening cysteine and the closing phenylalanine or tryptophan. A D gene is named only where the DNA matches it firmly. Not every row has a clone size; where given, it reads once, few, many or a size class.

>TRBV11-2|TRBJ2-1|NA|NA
CASSRGLEQFF
TGTGCCAGCAGCCGAGGCCTTGAGCAGTTCTTC
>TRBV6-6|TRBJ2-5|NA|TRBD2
CASTTGGRGQETQYF
TGTGCCAGCACGACGGGGGGGAGAGGCCAAGAGACCCAGTACTTC
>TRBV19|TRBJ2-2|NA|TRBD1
CASSGTANTGELFF
TGTGCCAGTTCCGGGACAGCAAACACCGGGGAGCTGTTTTTT
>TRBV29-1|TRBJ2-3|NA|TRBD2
CSVEEGLAGADTQYF
TGCAGCGTTGAAGAGGGACTAGCGGGAGCGGATACGCAGTATTTT
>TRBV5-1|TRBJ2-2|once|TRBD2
CASTGLAGVTGELFF
TGCGCCAGTACGGGACTAGCGGGAGTCACCGGGGAGCTGTTTTTT
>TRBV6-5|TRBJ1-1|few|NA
CASSKLGGGTEAFF
TGTGCCAGCTCAAAGCTAGGGGGGGGCACTGAAGCTTTCTTT
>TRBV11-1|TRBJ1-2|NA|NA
CASSLGGTYGYTF
TGTGCCAGCAGCCTGGGGGGGACCTATGGCTACACCTTC
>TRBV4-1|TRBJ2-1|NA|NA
CASSQVTASGEQFF
TGCGCCAGCAGCCAAGTAACCGCCTCCGGTGAGCAGTTCTTC
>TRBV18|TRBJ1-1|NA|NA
CASSRGNSNTEAFF
TGTGCCAGCTCCCGAGGGAATTCGAACACTGAAGCTTTCTTT
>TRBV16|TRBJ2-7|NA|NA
CASSQFGRDRNIYEQYF
TGTGCCAGCAGCCAATTTGGCCGAGACAGAAACATCTACGAGCAGTACTTC